This is a list of T cell receptor beta chains from one sample in a study of T-cell memory formation after mild COVID-19. Via MiXCR, TCRdb re-called the 5' RACE reads, giving one row per CDR3 protein. The data show about 340,000 distinct CDR3 sequences, around 15% seen once. The material sequenced was PBMCs or a T cell subset sorted from them (not recorded which). All receptors come from a man younger than 30 who had mild COVID-19 (a few samples of this study predate the infection). Cell type and time point are not known. Each CDR3 is given with its conserved first and last residue. The order of the fields is D gene, J gene, clone size, V gene, CDR3 protein, CDR3 DNA. A D gene is named only where the DNA matches it firmly. Some rows have no size entry. The others give once, few or many, or a class for an expanded clone.

NA TRBJ1-2 NA TRBV7-2 CASSLGRTEGLYGYTF TGTGCCAGCAGCTTAGGTCGGACAGAGGGCCTCTATGGCTACACCTTC
TRBD1 TRBJ2-6 few TRBV20-1 CSARGTGGYSSVLTF TGCAGTGCTAGGGGGACAGGGGGATATTCTTCCGTCCTGACTTTC
NA TRBJ1-3 NA TRBV20-1 CSARVIGLGPGSIYF TGCAGTGCTAGAGTTATAGGATTGGGGCCAGGGTCAATATATTTT
NA TRBJ2-2 few TRBV2 CARGGAGPGPGELFF TGTGCCAGAGGAGGAGCGGGTCCCGGACCCGGGGAGCTGTTTTTT
NA TRBJ2-5 NA TRBV9 CASSEAGATSTQETQYF TGTGCCAGCAGCGAGGCGGGGGCCACTTCGACACAAGAGACCCAGTACTTC
NA TRBJ1-6 NA TRBV6-5 CASSYSSSPLHF TGTGCCAGCAGTTACTCGTCTTCACCCCTCCACTTT
NA TRBJ2-7 NA TRBV5-1 CASSLAGDRPYEQYF TGCGCCAGCAGCTTGGCCGGAGACAGACCCTACGAGCAGTACTTC
TRBD2 TRBJ2-3 few TRBV20-1 CSASALAGGPTTDTQYF TGCAGTGCTAGTGCCCTAGCGGGGGGGCCTACCACAGATACGCAGTATTTT
NA TRBJ2-1 NA TRBV20-1 CSASVLLGSGEQFF TGCAGTGCTAGTGTACTCCTGGGGTCAGGCGAGCAGTTCTTC
NA TRBJ1-5 NA TRBV4-2 CASSQESRGNQPQHF TGTGCCAGCAGCCAAGAGAGCAGGGGCAATCAGCCCCAGCATTTT
TRBD2 TRBJ2-3 NA TRBV10-3 CATGRGTSGGRDTQYF TGTGCCACAGGCCGGGGGACTAGCGGGGGGCGAGATACGCAGTATTTT
NA TRBJ2-5 NA TRBV9 CASSVAGGRGRETQYF TGTGCCAGCAGCGTAGCAGGGGGGAGAGGTAGGGAGACCCAGTACTTC
TRBD1 TRBJ1-2 NA TRBV7-3 CASSSGQGARGYTF TGTGCCAGCAGCTCCGGACAGGGTGCGAGGGGCTACACCTTC
NA TRBJ2-2 many TRBV6-2/TRBV6-3 CASGDGNHQAGELFF TGTGCCAGCGGAGACGGAAATCATCAAGCCGGGGAGCTGTTTTTT
NA TRBJ2-1 few TRBV11-3 CASSLAPQRGQFF TGTGCCAGCAGCTTAGCCCCGCAGAGGGGGCAGTTCTTC
NA TRBJ1-2 few TRBV28 CASSFPRPPGFLGYTF TGTGCCAGCAGTTTCCCTCGACCCCCGGGGTTCTTAGGCTACACCTTC
TRBD2 TRBJ2-1 NA TRBV6-2/TRBV6-3 CASSSLAGEVSEQFF TGTGCCAGCAGTTCCCTAGCGGGGGAAGTCAGTGAGCAGTTCTTC
TRBD2 TRBJ2-7 NA TRBV19 CASTPGTSGGGLEQYF TGTGCCAGTACCCCAGGGACTAGCGGGGGAGGTCTGGAGCAGTACTTC
TRBD1 TRBJ1-6 few TRBV4-2 CASSQGGGTGEVRSPLHF TGTGCCAGCAGCCAAGGAGGCGGGACAGGGGAAGTGCGATCACCCCTCCACTTT
TRBD2 TRBJ2-1 NA TRBV4-1 CASSQGLAGGSEQFF TGCGCCAGCAGCCAGGGACTAGCGGGGGGTAGTGAGCAGTTCTTC
NA TRBJ2-5 many TRBV29-1 CSVEDQETQYF TGCAGCGTTGAGGACCAAGAGACCCAGTACTTC
TRBD1 TRBJ2-3 many TRBV4-1 CASSQQDRGDTQYF TGCGCCAGCAGCCAACAGGACAGGGGTGATACGCAGTATTTT
NA TRBJ2-1 many TRBV6-5 CASSYSNYNEQFF TGTGCCAGCAGTTACTCCAACTACAATGAGCAGTTCTTC
NA TRBJ2-5 few TRBV11-2 CASSIDRQETQYF TGTGCCAGCAGCATAGACAGACAAGAGACCCAGTACTTC
NA TRBJ2-3 NA TRBV7-2 CASGKEGSGGGTDTQYF TGTGCCAGCGGCAAAGAGGGGTCGGGTGGTGGCACAGATACGCAGTATTTT
NA TRBJ2-1 many TRBV5-1 CASSLGVDEQFF TGCGCCAGCAGCTTGGGGGTCGATGAGCAGTTCTTC
NA TRBJ2-7 few TRBV7-2 CASRQDRSYEQYF TGTGCCAGCAGGCAGGACAGATCCTACGAGCAGTACTTC
NA TRBJ1-1 NA TRBV7-3 CASSLKGGVNTEAFF TGTGCCAGCAGCTTAAAGGGGGGCGTAAACACTGAAGCTTTCTTT
TRBD2 TRBJ2-1 NA TRBV18 CASSPRAGGHNEQFF TGTGCCAGCTCACCAAGGGCGGGGGGGCACAATGAGCAGTTCTTC
NA TRBJ2-3 NA TRBV4-2 CASSQRIRTRTDTQYF TGTGCCAGCAGCCAACGGATTAGGACACGGACAGATACGCAGTATTTT
TRBD1 TRBJ1-1 few TRBV4-3 CASSPDGTGATEAFF TGCGCCAGCAGCCCCGATGGGACAGGGGCCACTGAAGCTTTCTTT
NA TRBJ1-2 few TRBV10-3 CAISEGNYGYTF TGTGCCATCAGTGAGGGAAACTATGGCTACACCTTC
NA TRBJ2-7 NA TRBV5-6 CASSLRGEVHEQYF TGTGCCAGCAGCCTGCGAGGGGAGGTCCACGAGCAGTACTTC
NA TRBJ2-5 many TRBV15 CATSRGDTSPQETQYF TGTGCCACCAGCAGAGGGGACACGTCTCCCCAAGAGACCCAGTACTTC
NA TRBJ2-3 many TRBV5-1 CASSPGQLADTDTQYF TGCGCCAGCAGCCCCGGACAGCTTGCCGACACAGATACGCAGTATTTT
NA TRBJ2-3 NA TRBV9 CASSAGPTDTQYF TGTGCCAGCAGCGCCGGACCCACAGATACGCAGTATTTT
NA TRBJ2-3 NA TRBV6-2/TRBV6-3 CATGQGKHTQYF TGTGCCACGGGCCAGGGTAAACATACGCAGTATTTT
NA TRBJ2-5 NA TRBV4-1 CASSQEGRGRTKETQYF TGCGCCAGCAGCCAAGAAGGGCGGGGGCGCACCAAAGAGACCCAGTACTTC
NA TRBJ2-5 many TRBV5-1 CASSLGLETQYF TGTGCCAGCAGTTTGGGGTTAGAGACCCAGTACTTC
NA TRBJ1-2 few TRBV3-1 CASSSHGNYGYTF TGTGCCAGCAGCTCGCACGGGAACTATGGCTACACCTTC
TRBD2 TRBJ2-2 few TRBV7-2 CASSGPGLASGELFF TGTGCCAGCAGCGGTCCTGGACTAGCGTCCGGGGAGCTGTTTTTT